This T cell receptor (beta chain) came from a study of Tregs in tolerant kidney transplant recipients. Germline loops: CDR1 SGHAT, CDR2 FQNNGV. CDR3 size: 20 residues. Deletions cut 0 bases from V and 0 bases from J, with 20 bases between. Assay used: immunoSEQ multiplex PCR; TCRdb lists only in-frame clones, some missing. The sample shows 200,000 to 300,000 clones, roughly four fifths of them seen only once. The gene calls are TRBV11-2 and TRBJ1-4; D is undetermined. Source material: CD4+ T cells from blood. The origin of this receptor is a human donor in good health. The CDR3 is CASSLDLWAGVETTNEKLFF. DNA of the CDR3: TGTGCCAGCAGCTTAGACCTCTGGGCAGGCGTGGAAACAACTAATGAAAAACTGTTTTTT.